This T cell receptor beta chain was sequenced for a study of CD4 T cells in relation to SARS-CoV-2 and coronaviruses. In regard to this clone: The antigen remains undetermined.

Germline loops: CDR1 SGHRS, CDR2 YFSETQ. This CDR3 is built from 14 residues. V lost 5 bases and J 0 bases, leaving 9 bases between the germline ends. Uncultured naive and memory CD4+ T cells supplied DNA for deep TCR-beta sequencing. Clones were sequenced by immunoSEQ multiplex PCR, and TCRdb holds only the in-frame ones, with some missing. The table has 65,000 or so clones, over 90% seen once. Findings and caveats of the study: Crossreactive clones expanded significantly less to SARS-CoV-2 than monoreactive clones. Samples before the pandemic and after infection were not matched within any donor.

CD4+ T cells from unexposed donors were obtained before the COVID-19 pandemic (2011-2018). Cryopreserved PBMCs were CD4-enriched, then split into naive and memory cells. The sequence came from a human donor in good health. Sequenced material: naive CD4+ T cells from PBMCs. As for subset: naive CD4+ T cells isolated by negative enrichment. V gene TRBV5-1 combines with J gene TRBJ1-3; D may be TRBD1 (5 bases). In DNA form, the CDR3 reads TGCGCCAGCAGTACGGGGGGCTCTGGAAACACCATATATTTT. Its translation: CASSTGGSGNTIYF.